The present T cell receptor (beta chain) was sequenced within a study of shared clonotypes between healthy human individuals. Study-wide context: Researchers assigned three CD4 naive, three CD4 memory, two CD8 naive and one CD8 memory plate to each donor.

Investigators divided CD4+ cells into CD45RA+ naive and CD45RA-negative memory subsets. The CDR3 is made up of 12 amino acids. Germline CDR1 and CDR2: ENHRY and SYGVKD. The germline V and J ends were trimmed by 8 bases and 4 bases, with 11 bases remaining between them. The authors split each subset's genomic DNA evenly across several immunoSEQ plates. Authors' data handling: From ImmunoSEQ came sequences covering only the junction and carrying no quality scores, so filtering differed. Assay: immunoSEQ multiplex PCR; the TCRdb copy retains only in-frame clones and omits some. V, J and clone size are those of that table, while D and trimming were read from the DNA. Of 2 million to 3 million clones in the sample, roughly nine tenths were seen once.

Sequencing was done on a sample of naive CD4+ T cells sorted from blood. Noted subset: CD45RA+ positively selected. The receptor was derived from a young man in good health. This rearrangement joins TRBV10-3 to TRBJ1-1; a weak D match, TRBD1 (5 bases). The CDR3 region is CAIGGGSTEAFF. CDR3 coding DNA: TGTGCCATCGGGGGGGGGAGCACTGAAGCTTTCTTT.